This passage covers 14 T cell receptor beta chains from one sample sequenced in a study of T-cell memory formation after mild COVID-19. TCRdb recomputed calls from the 5' RACE reads with MiXCR, one row per CDR3 protein. The data show fewer than 350,000 distinct CDR3 sequences, roughly 15% seen once. Sequencing was performed on PBMCs or a T cell subset sorted from them (not recorded which). These receptors all stem from a man younger than 35 who had mild COVID-19 (a few samples of this study predate the infection). Cell type and time point are not known.

Only a few counts were recorded for this clonotype. The V and J genes are TRBV4-1 and TRBJ2-1; the D is unclear. This CDR3 comprises 17 residues. The germline V gene has CDR1 MGHRA and CDR2 YSYEKL. Trimming took off 1 base at V and 0 bases at J, with 13 bases between the two ends. The CDR3 nucleotides are TGCGCCAGCAGCCAAGTCATAGTACCGCCCTCCTACAATGAGCAGTTCTTC. Its translation: CASSQVIVPPSYNEQFF.

This clonotype was counted at least ten times. The CDR3 sequence is CASSLSRTGLGTQYF. The CDR3 DNA sequence: TGTGCCAGCAGCTTATCCCGAACAGGCCTGGGTACGCAGTATTTT. The chain has TRBV11-2 and TRBJ2-3, with a possible D match to TRBD1 (5 bases). Germline V lookup: CDR1 SGHAT, CDR2 FQNNGV. This CDR3 has 15 residues. The V and J ends lost 2 bases and 8 bases respectively, with 17 bases between them.

The chain joins TRBV29-1 to TRBJ2-1; D uncertain. Germline CDR1 reads SQVTM; CDR2 reads ANQGSEA. CDR3 size: 10 residues. V lost 6 bases and J lost 12, with 12 bases in between. The CDR3, as DNA: TGCAGCGTCCACGAACTTGGGCAGTTCTTC. Protein sequence: CSVHELGQFF.

This clonotype was counted between two and nine times. This chain connects TRBV7-9 to TRBJ1-1; the D gene is possibly TRBD1 (5 bases). The CDR3 is 14 amino acids. Germline CDR1 and CDR2: SEHNR and FQNEAQ (reference sequence). Between the trimmed V and J ends, which lost 3 bases and 4 bases, there was a span of 12 bases. In nucleotides, the CDR3 is TGTGCCAGCAGCTTGCGACAGCTTGTCACTGAAGCTTTCTTT. This codes for CASSLRQLVTEAFF. The whole variable domain, filled in from reference TRBV7-9 and TRBJ1-1, reads DTGVSQNPRHKITKRGQNVTFRCDPISEHNRLYWYRQTLGQGPEFLTYFQNEAQLEKSRLLSDRFSAERPKGSFSTLEIQRTEQGDSAMYLCASSLRQLVTEAFFGQGTRLTVV.

The chain is built from TRBV3-1 and TRBJ1-3; TRBD1 might be the D (5 bases). The CDR3 totals 16 residues. Germline loops: CDR1 LGHDT, CDR2 YNNKEL (reference sequence). V dropped 4 bases and J dropped 8 bases, with 21 bases sitting between them. The CDR3: CASSPLRDHFGHTIYF. Here the CDR3 DNA reads TGTGCCAGCAGCCCACTCCGGGACCATTTCGGACACACCATATATTTT.

The chain is built from TRBV5-8 and TRBJ1-5, with 7 bases fitting TRBD1. The CDR3 extends over 15 amino acids. Germline V gene sequence: CDR1 SGHTS, CDR2 YDEGEE. The V gene end was trimmed by 6 bases and the J gene end by 4 bases; junction bases not matched to a gene: 10. The CDR3 coding sequence is TGTGCCAGCAACCATCCAGGGGGACTAAATCAGCCCCAGCATTTT. It codes for CASNHPGGLNQPQHF.

This clonotype showed up just a few times. The chain is built from TRBV7-9 and TRBJ1-5, with D unclear. In germline, CDR1 is SEHNR, CDR2 FQNEAQ (reference sequence). This CDR3 contains 13 residues. V was shortened by 2 bases and J by 5 bases, with 7 bases between the two germline ends. Here the CDR3 reads CASSLKGDQPQHF. The CDR3 DNA reads TGTGCCAGCAGCTTAAAGGGTGATCAGCCCCAGCATTTT.

This clonotype was counted a few times. The chain carries TRBV11-1 and TRBJ2-7, with D perhaps assigned TRBD1 or TRBD2 (5 bases each). Germline values: CDR1 SGHAT, CDR2 FQDESV (reference sequence). Trimming took off 6 bases at V and 6 bases at J, with 9 bases between the two ends. The CDR3 sequence is 11 residues long. CDR3 sequence reads: CASSGGSEQYV. The CDR3 DNA sequence: TGTGCCAGCAGTGGGGGTAGCGAGCAGTACGTC.

The chain joins TRBV12-3 or TRBV12-4 to TRBJ1-1, with D perhaps TRBD1 (5 bases). Trimming pared 6 bases from V and 4 bases from J, leaving 15 bases between. The CDR3 spans 14 residues. CDR3 region: CASRHGGGGTEAFF. The CDR3 DNA sequence: TGTGCCAGCAGACATGGGGGAGGTGGCACTGAAGCTTTCTTT.

This clonotype occurred many times. This chain connects TRBV7-2 to TRBJ1-2, with 8 nucleotides matching TRBD1. In germline, CDR1 is SGHTA, CDR2 FQGNSA. The CDR3 runs to 14 residues. V was clipped by 5 bases and J by 8 bases; unmatched bases: 10. CDR3 amino acids: CASSTGQGGLGYTF. The CDR3 DNA reads TGTGCCAGCAGCACCGGACAGGGAGGGTTAGGCTACACCTTC.

Concerning this clonotype: The junction departs from the called germline gene at one end, perhaps through a read error. The V gene is TRBV27, the J gene TRBJ1-1; weak D call: TRBD1 (5 bases). The germline V gene encodes CDR1 MNHEY and CDR2 SMNVEV (reference sequence). The CDR3 is made up of 14 amino acids. In DNA form, the CDR3 reads TGCACCAGCAGTTTCAGCGAGGACACCGGGGAAGCTTTCTTT. Encoded protein: CTSSFSEDTGEAFF.

A few counts support this clonotype. The J gene is TRBJ1-1, the V gene TRBV14, with a weak D call TRBD1 (5 bases). This CDR3 has 13 amino acids. Trimming stripped 5 bases from V and 11 bases from J, with 18 bases between. The V gene's germline CDR1 is SGHDN and CDR2 FVKESK. The DNA of the CDR3 is TGTGCCAGCAGCACTATGGGATTGACAGATGCTTTCTTT. Translation gives CASSTMGLTDAFF.

The chain is built from TRBV28 and TRBJ2-2; D is unclear. Germline-derived CDR1 and CDR2 are MDHEN and SYDVKM. The CDR3 runs 12 residues. Trimming took 7 bases from V and 6 from J, leaving 9 bases between them. CDR3 in DNA: TGTGCCAGCAATGGGGTGGCCGGGGAGCTGTTTTTT. It is translated as CASNGVAGELFF.

This chain uses TRBV5-4 with TRBJ1-3; the match to TRBD1 covers 9 bases. Trimming took 4 bases from V and 0 from J; bases not matched to a gene: 14. Per germline, CDR1 SGHNT and CDR2 YYREEE (reference sequence). There are 19 residues in the CDR3. CDR3 nucleotides: TGTGCCAGCAGCAACGGGGACAGGGTCATACAGCGCTCTGGAAACACCATATATTTT. Protein sequence: CASSNGDRVIQRSGNTIYF.